One and the same sample provided the 7 T cell receptor beta chains below, sequenced in a study of blood T cell repertoires in COVID-19. Only in-frame clones appear in the TCRdb table, and some are missing; sequencing was by immunoSEQ multiplex PCR. This sample has hundreds of thousands of clones, with roughly 89% found just once. What was sequenced was peripheral blood. All receptors derive from a woman aged 25-40 years with active or convalescent COVID-19.

V is TRBV3-1 (or the pseudogene TRBV3-2) and J is TRBJ2-2; TRBD2 matches at 8 bases. Germline CDR1 LGHDT, CDR2 YNNKEL (reference sequence). This CDR3 comprises 17 residues. Trimming removed 0 bases from V and 4 bases from J; junction bases left unmatched: 7. The CDR3 nucleotides read TGTGCCAGCAGCCAAGATTGGCGGGAGGACGGCACCGGGGAGCTGTTTTTT. Encoded protein: CASSQDWREDGTGELFF.

This chain uses TRBV11-2 with TRBJ2-7; D ambiguous. Germline V lookup: CDR1 SGHAT, CDR2 FQNNGV. V lost 3 bases and J 7 bases, leaving 10 bases between the germline ends. The CDR3 sequence is 12 residues long. The CDR3, as DNA: TGTGCCAGCAGCTTTGAGGTCGCGGAGCAGTACTTC. Amino acids: CASSFEVAEQYF.

This sequence joins TRBV5-6 and TRBJ2-5; tentative D call: TRBD2 (5 bases). This CDR3 comprises 18 residues. Germline V CDR1 and CDR2: SGHDT, YYEEEE. Trimming took off 0 bases at V and 2 bases at J, with 20 bases between the two ends. The CDR3 reads CASSLVEGELAVQETQYF. The CDR3 DNA sequence: TGTGCCAGCAGCTTGGTCGAGGGCGAGTTGGCGGTTCAAGAGACCCAGTACTTC.

The rearrangement joins TRBV23-1 to TRBJ1-1; possible D gene TRBD1, 6 bases. TRBV23-1 is an ORF, and what it does is uncertain. The V end lost 8 bases, the J end lost 1 base, and 20 bases lay between the germline ends. The CDR3 is 16 residues long. The CDR3 DNA is TGCGCCAGCCCCCCTCAGAGGGGACAAGCGAACACTGAAGCTTTCTTT. Residues: CASPPQRGQANTEAFF.

This clone was seen only a few times. This chain joins TRBV27 and TRBJ1-2; 10 bases agree with TRBD1. Germline assignment: CDR1 MNHEY and CDR2 SMNVEV (reference sequence). The CDR3 is 16 amino acids. V trimming: 1 base; J trimming: 6 bases; junction bases outside the gene matches: 8. This CDR3 is CASSLFFSGTGDGYTF. CDR3 in DNA: TGTGCCAGCAGTTTATTCTTTTCCGGGACAGGGGATGGCTACACCTTC.

The chain is built from TRBV13 and TRBJ1-2; perhaps TRBD1 as D (6 bases). Trimming cost V 1 base and J 4 bases, with 13 bases left between them. This CDR3 spans 15 amino acids. The germline V gene has CDR1 PRHDT and CDR2 FYEKMQ (reference sequence). The CDR3 nucleotides read TGTGCCAGCAGCTTAGCAGGGGCTTCCACCTATGGCTACACCTTC. It is translated as CASSLAGASTYGYTF.

This rearrangement joins TRBV9 to TRBJ2-3; 10 bases are shared with TRBD2. The CDR3 length is 21 residues. Germline V lookup: CDR1 SGDLS, CDR2 YYNGEE. Trimming took 3 bases from V and 3 from J; bases not matched to a gene: 22. The CDR3 reads CASSEIGLAARTTQLTDTQYF. DNA of the CDR3: TGTGCCAGCAGCGAAATAGGACTAGCGGCGCGTACTACCCAATTGACAGATACGCAGTATTTT.